Given below is one T cell receptor (beta chain) in context. Its antigen is still unknown. The record has no base qualities; no much larger clone is one base away. V loses 3 bases of germline sequence and J loses 9 bases, and the interval between the two ends is 9 bases. CDR1 and CDR2, looked up from the germline V gene (reference sequence), are MNHEY and SMNVEV. From its cysteine to its phenylalanine, the CDR3 spans 12 amino acids. The entry retains the CDR3 DNA only, 36 bases that are in frame from base 1. Graves' hyperthyroidism was defined as stable when no progression to ophthalmopathy occurred over 18 months of follow-up. Hyperthyroidism patients were aged 18 to 65 years and newly diagnosed, with disease duration of less than 2 months. Exclusion was applied to patients with uncontrolled infections, other autoimmune diseases, pregnancy or lactation. Clinical symptoms, serum thyroxine and TRAb, thyroid ultrasound, and orbital computed tomography formed the basis for the diagnoses. PBMCs were separated from under 11 ml of fresh peripheral blood using Ficoll-Paque density gradient centrifugation. Total RNA was extracted using Trizol reagent, and RNA quality was assessed on an Agilent 2100 Bioanalyzer.

Amplification of TCR beta CDR3 regions was carried out from RNA transcripts. The first round of RT-PCR for the TCR CDR3 was performed with the HTBI primer set and the Qiagen OneStep RT-PCR kit. A second multiplex PCR round built the libraries, followed by size selection and purification. The libraries were sequenced on an Illumina HiSeq2000 using paired-end 100 bp reads. Concerning the study's data processing: SOAPnuke was used to process the raw data, throwing out any read that contained adapters or uncalled bases, had a mean Phred below 15, or lacked an exact constant-primer or identifier match. COPE v1.2.5 was used to merge the high-quality paired reads, and each unique nucleotide sequence was defined as a clonotype. MiTCR v1.1 was used to align clonotypes to the IMGT TRBV, TRBD and TRBJ reference segments. The analysis was restricted to V-J combinations with a frequency above 0.0001, which together covered just over 99% of the repertoires. The TCS score was defined as the ratio of F50 (clonal expansion) to E x V (chaos), calculated using BLOSUM62-based TCRdist between CDR3 peptides within each V-J. Welch's t-statistics and random forest reduced approximately 520 V-J features to fewer than 15, which were used in a naive Bayes classifier (R e1071). TCRdb took the public reads, trimmed them with fastp at Q25, ran MiXCR for clone calling and kept in-frame beta chains. One record per CDR3 amino acid sequence lists the most common genes and DNA. TCRdb's processing, not the study's, gives the V and J calls here. The sample records around 400,000 distinct CDR3 sequences, 20% to 30% of which are singletons. Of the sample, roughly 80% falls within the top ten clones.

This sample stems from a study of T cells in Graves' hyperthyroidism and ophthalmopathy (dated by TCRdb to between 2018 and 2020). For context, the study as a whole: Peripheral blood samples were taken at initial diagnosis, before any treatment was given. After sampling, hyperthyroidism patients received methimazole starting at 30 mg daily, and ophthalmopathy patients received high-dose intravenous methylprednisolone. TCR V-J signatures able to tell the groups apart were searched for in a discovery cohort of about a hundred patients, of whom fewer than 45 had Graves' ophthalmopathy and about 55 had stable Graves' hyperthyroidism. The roughly 91 discovery patients were randomly split 7:3 into training and test sets. Prospective prediction of ophthalmopathy was tested in an independent validation cohort consisting of 18 hyperthyroidism patients and around 16 patients who later progressed to ophthalmopathy. In addition, the study compared T-cell repertoires in thyroid tissue and in blood from 6 or 7 Graves' hyperthyroidism patients. The paper reports TCR Vbeta CDR3 sequencing of 135 peripheral blood samples: approximately 41 ophthalmopathy, under 85 hyperthyroidism and around 17 progressor patients.

What the study reported, not specific to this receptor: A model built on a 13 V-J signature distinguished ophthalmopathy from stable hyperthyroidism, reaching around 87% sensitivity and approximately 81% specificity in cross-validation and 80%/75% in testing. Blood samples also contained most of the expanded thyroid clonotypes (frequency above 0.001), which suggests that blood repertoires may reflect thyroid immune responses. In validation, the model predicted progression to ophthalmopathy with approximately 71% sensitivity and over 72% specificity, a median of about 6.7 months before onset. Sample size was not statistically predetermined, and blinding of investigators to group allocation was not performed.

The rearrangement joined TRBV27 to TRBJ2-1; possibly the D gene is TRBD2, per 5 matching bases. Sequencing was performed on blood. This receptor was taken from a man aged 45-60 years with Graves' hyperthyroidism. The encoded CDR3 is CASSFSASEQFF. The DNA sequence is given as TGTGCCAGCAGTTTTAGCGCTTCTGAGCAGTTCTTC.